This T cell receptor (beta chain) was sequenced during a study of CD8+ T cells in alopecia areata. Regarding the study as a whole: Scalp samples also contribute reads from the resident alphabeta T cells found in normal skin. Affected lesional scalp, above all in alopecia totalis/universalis, was more clonal than normal scalp. Unlike in mice, where it was clearer, TCR sharing across patients was less clear, possibly HLA-related.

Per the germline V gene, CDR1 is SQVTM and CDR2 is ANQGSEA. This CDR3 contains 13 residues. The trim removed 3 bases at V and 10 bases at J, leaving 7 bases unmatched. With respect to this clone: Its antigen is not identified.

Lesional scalp punch biopsies and peripheral blood came from alopecia areata patients. Following RNA extraction, reverse transcription yielded cDNA that acted as the sequencing template. Some clones are missing from TCRdb's copy, which holds only in-frame ones; the method was immunoSEQ multiplex PCR. The table shows 150,000 to 200,000 clones, with 63% occurring only once. The TCR comes from a human donor with alopecia areata. Sequenced material: CD4+ T cells sorted from blood, taken at week 0. V is TRBV29-1 and J is TRBJ2-1; 9 nucleotides agree with TRBD2. The CDR3 DNA is TGCAGCGTTGAGGCGGGACTAGCATACGAGCAGTTCTTC. Translated, it gives CSVEAGLAYEQFF.